This T cell receptor beta chain was recovered during a study of blood T cell repertoires in COVID-19. On the study more broadly: Sources were T cells, B-cell-depleted T cells, or PBMCs; the material itself was cDNA or gDNA.

Data came from immunoSEQ multiplex PCR; TCRdb stores just in-frame clones and leaves some out. This sample has tens of thousands of clones; around 80% occur once, and the top ten carry under 55%. The clonotype originates from a human donor in a cohort sampled during active COVID-19. The material sequenced was peripheral blood.

The CDR3 nucleotides are TGTGCCAGCAGTGAACTCGTATATAATTCACCCCTCCACTTT. Translating gives CASSELVYNSPLHF. The chain has TRBV6-1 and TRBJ1-6; D is unclear. Germline CDR1 and CDR2: MNHNS and SASEGT. Deletions cut 2 bases from V and 4 bases from J, with 6 bases between. The CDR3 consists of 14 residues.